This T cell receptor beta chain was observed in a study of patients and donors after allogeneic stem cell transplantation. This clonotype was seen repeatedly, ten times or more. One junction end disagrees with the germline gene, perhaps due to a read error. TCRdb recomputed calls from the RT-PCR reads with MiXCR, one row per CDR3 protein. The data contain some 200,000 distinct CDR3 sequences, around two fifths of them seen just once; the ten biggest clones take up 33%. The sequenced sample was blood, either unsorted or a sorted T cell fraction (not recorded which). The TCR sequence derives from a human donor who was either an allogeneic HSCT recipient or a stem cell or donor lymphocyte infusion donor (not recorded which). It is not recorded whose cells these are; they may come from a transplant donor.

In DNA, the CDR3 is TGTGCCAGCAGCCAAGAGACCCAGTACTTC. Its protein product is CASSQETQYF. The chain joins TRBV5-1 to TRBJ2-5; D is unclear. This CDR3 spans 10 amino acids. Germline CDR1 SGHRS, CDR2 YFSETQ.